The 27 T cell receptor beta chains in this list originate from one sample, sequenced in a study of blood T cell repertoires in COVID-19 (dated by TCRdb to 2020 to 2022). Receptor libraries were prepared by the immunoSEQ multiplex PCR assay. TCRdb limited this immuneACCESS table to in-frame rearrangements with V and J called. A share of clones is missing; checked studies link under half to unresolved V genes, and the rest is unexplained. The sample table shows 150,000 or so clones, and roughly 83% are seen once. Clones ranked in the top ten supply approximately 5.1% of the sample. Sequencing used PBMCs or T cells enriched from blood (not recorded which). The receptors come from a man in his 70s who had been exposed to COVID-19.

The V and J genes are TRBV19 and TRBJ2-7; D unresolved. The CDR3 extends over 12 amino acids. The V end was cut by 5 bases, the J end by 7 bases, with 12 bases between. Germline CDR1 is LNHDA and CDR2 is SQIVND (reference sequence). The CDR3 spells CASSPRRYEQYF. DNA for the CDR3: TGTGCCAGTAGTCCCCGTCGGTATGAGCAGTACTTC.

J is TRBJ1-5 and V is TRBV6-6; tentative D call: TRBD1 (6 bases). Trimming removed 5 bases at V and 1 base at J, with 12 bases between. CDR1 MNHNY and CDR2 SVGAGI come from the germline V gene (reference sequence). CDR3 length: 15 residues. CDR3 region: CASSDVDSSNQPQHF. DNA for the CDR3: TGTGCCAGCAGTGACGTGGACAGCAGCAATCAGCCCCAGCATTTT.

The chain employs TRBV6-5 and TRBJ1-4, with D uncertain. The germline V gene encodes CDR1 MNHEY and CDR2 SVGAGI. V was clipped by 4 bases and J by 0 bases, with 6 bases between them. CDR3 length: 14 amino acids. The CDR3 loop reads CASSLSATNEKLFF. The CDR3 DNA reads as TGTGCCAGCAGTTTAAGCGCAACTAATGAAAAACTGTTTTTT.

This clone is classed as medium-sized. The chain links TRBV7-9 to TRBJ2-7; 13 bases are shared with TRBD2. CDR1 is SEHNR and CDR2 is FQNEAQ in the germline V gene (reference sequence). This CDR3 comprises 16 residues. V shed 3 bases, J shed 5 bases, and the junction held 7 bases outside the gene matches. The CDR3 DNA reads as TGTGCCAGCAGCTTCGGTTCCGGGACTAGCGGGGACGAGCAGTACTTC. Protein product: CASSFGSGTSGDEQYF.

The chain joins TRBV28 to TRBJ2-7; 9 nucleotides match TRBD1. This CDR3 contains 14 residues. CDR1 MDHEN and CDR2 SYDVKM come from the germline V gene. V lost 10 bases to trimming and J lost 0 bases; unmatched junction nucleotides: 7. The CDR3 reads CAIRGTGNSYEQYF. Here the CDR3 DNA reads TGTGCCATCCGGGGGACAGGGAACTCCTACGAGCAGTACTTC.

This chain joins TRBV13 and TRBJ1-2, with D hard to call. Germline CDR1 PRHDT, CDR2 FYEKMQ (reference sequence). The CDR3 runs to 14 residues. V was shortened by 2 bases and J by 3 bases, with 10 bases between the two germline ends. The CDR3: CASSLRGVDYGYTF. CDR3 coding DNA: TGTGCCAGCAGCTTACGGGGTGTGGACTATGGCTACACCTTC.

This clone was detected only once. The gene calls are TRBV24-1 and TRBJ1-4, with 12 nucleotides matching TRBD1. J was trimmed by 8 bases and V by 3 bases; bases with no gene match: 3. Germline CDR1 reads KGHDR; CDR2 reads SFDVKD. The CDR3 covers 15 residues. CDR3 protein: CATSDGTGGSEKLFF. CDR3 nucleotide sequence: TGTGCCACCAGTGATGGGACAGGGGGCAGCGAAAAACTGTTTTTT.

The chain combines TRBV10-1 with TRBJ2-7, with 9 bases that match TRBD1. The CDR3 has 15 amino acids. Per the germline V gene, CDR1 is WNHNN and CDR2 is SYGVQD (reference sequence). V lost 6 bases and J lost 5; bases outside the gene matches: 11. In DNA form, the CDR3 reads TGCGCCAGCAGCTCGTTACCCGGGACAGGGAACGAGCAGTACTTC. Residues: CASSSLPGTGNEQYF.

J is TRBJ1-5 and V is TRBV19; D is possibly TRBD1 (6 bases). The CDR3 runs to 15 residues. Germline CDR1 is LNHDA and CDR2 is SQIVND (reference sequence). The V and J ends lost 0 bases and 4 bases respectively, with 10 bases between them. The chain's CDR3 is CASSIDRTDNQPQHF. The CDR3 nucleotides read TGTGCCAGTAGTATAGACCGGACAGATAATCAGCCCCAGCATTTT. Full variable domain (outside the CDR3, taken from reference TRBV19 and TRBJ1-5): DGGITQSPKYLFRKEGQNVTLSCEQNLNHDAMYWYRQDPGQGLRLIYYSQIVNDFQKGDIAEGYSVSREKKESFPLTVTSAQKNPTAFYLCASSIDRTDNQPQHFGDGTRLSIL.

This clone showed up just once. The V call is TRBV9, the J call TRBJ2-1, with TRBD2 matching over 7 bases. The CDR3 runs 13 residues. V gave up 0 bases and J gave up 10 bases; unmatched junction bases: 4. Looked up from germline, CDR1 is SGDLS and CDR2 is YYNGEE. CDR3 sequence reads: CASSVELAEEQFF. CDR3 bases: TGTGCCAGCAGCGTAGAGCTAGCGGAGGAGCAGTTCTTC.

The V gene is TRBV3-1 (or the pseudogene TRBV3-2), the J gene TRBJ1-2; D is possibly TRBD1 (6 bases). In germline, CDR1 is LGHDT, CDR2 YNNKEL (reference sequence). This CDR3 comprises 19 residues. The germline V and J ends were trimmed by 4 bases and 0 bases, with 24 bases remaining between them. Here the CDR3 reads CASSPYLPTGTLTNYGYTF. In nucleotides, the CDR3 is TGTGCCAGCAGCCCCTACCTCCCTACAGGGACGCTCACTAACTATGGCTACACCTTC.

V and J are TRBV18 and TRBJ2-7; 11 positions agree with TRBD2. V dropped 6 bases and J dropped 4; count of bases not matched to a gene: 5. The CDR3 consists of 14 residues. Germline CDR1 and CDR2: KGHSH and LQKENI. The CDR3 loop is CASSSTSGIYEQYF. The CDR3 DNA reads TGTGCCAGCTCGTCGACTAGCGGGATTTACGAGCAGTACTTC.

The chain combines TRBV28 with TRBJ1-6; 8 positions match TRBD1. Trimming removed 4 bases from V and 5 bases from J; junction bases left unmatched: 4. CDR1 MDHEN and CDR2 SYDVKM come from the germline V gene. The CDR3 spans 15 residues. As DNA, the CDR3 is TGTGCCAGCAGTTCGGGACAGGCAAATAATTCACCCCTCCACTTT. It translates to CASSSGQANNSPLHF.

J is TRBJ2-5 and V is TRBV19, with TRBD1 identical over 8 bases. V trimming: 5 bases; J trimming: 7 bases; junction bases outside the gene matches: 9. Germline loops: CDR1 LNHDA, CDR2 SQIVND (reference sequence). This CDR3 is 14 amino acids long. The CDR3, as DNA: TGTGCCAGTAGTTTTGGACAGGGTGGAGGGACCCAGTACTTC. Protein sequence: CASSFGQGGGTQYF.

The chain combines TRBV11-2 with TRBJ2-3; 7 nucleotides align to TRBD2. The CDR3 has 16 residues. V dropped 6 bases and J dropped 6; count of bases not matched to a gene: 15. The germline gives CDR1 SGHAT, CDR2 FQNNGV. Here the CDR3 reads CASRFRPKGRGDTQYF. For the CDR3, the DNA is TGTGCCAGCAGATTCAGGCCCAAAGGGAGGGGTGATACGCAGTATTTT. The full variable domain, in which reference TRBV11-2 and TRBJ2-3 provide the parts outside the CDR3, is EAGVAQSPRYKIIEKRQSVAFWCNPISGHATLYWYQQILGQGPKLLIQFQNNGVVDDSQLPKDRFSAERLKGVDSTLKIQPAKLEDSAVYLCASRFRPKGRGDTQYFGPGTRLTVL.

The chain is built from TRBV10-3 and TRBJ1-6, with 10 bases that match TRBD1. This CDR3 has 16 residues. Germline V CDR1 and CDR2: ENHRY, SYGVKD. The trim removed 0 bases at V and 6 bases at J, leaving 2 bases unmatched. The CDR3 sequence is CAISESDRGPNSPLHF. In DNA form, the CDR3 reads TGTGCCATCAGTGAGTCAGACAGGGGGCCTAATTCACCCCTCCACTTT.

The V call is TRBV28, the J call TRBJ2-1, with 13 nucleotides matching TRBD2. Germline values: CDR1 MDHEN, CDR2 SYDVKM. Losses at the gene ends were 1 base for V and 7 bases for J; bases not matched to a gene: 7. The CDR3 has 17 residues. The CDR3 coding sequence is TGTGCCAGCAGTTTATCGTGGACTAGCGGGAGATTAAATGAGCAGTTCTTC. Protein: CASSLSWTSGRLNEQFF.

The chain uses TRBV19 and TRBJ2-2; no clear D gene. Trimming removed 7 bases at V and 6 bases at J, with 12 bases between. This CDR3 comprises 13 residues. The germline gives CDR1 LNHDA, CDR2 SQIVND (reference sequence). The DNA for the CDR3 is TGTGCCAGTACCCCCGCGAGGCCCGGGGAGCTGTTTTTT. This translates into CASTPARPGELFF.

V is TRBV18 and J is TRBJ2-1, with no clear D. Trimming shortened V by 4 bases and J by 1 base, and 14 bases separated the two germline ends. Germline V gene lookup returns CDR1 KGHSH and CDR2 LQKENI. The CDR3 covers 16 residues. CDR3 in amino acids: CASSLRLRLSYNEQFF. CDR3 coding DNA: TGTGCCAGCTCACTCAGACTGAGACTTTCCTACAATGAGCAGTTCTTC.

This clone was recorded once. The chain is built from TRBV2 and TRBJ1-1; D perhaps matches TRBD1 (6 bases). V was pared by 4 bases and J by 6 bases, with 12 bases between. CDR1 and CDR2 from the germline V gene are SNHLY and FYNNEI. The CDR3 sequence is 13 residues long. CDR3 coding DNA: TGTGCCAGCAGTGCAGGGGCCGGGGCTGAAGCTTTCTTT. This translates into CASSAGAGAEAFF.

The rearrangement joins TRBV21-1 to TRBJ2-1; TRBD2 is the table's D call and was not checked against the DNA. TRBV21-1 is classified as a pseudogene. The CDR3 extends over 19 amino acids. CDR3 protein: CASSKSSPTGLAADNEQFF. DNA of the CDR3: TGTGCCAGCAGCAAATCTTCACCGACCGGACTAGCGGCTGACAATGAGCAGTTCTTC.

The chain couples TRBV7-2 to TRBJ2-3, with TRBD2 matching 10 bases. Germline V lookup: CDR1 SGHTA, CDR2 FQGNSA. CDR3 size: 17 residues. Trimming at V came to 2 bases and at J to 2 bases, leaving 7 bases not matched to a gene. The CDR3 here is CASSLPSSGGPTDTQYF. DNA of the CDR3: TGTGCCAGCAGCTTACCGTCTAGCGGGGGCCCCACAGATACGCAGTATTTT.

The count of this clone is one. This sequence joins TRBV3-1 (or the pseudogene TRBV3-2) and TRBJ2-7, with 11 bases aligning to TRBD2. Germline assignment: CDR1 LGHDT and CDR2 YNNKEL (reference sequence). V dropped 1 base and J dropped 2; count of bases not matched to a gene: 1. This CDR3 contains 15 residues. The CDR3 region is CASSQVAGGPYEQYF. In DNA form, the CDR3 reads TGTGCCAGCAGCCAAGTAGCGGGGGGGCCCTACGAGCAGTACTTC.

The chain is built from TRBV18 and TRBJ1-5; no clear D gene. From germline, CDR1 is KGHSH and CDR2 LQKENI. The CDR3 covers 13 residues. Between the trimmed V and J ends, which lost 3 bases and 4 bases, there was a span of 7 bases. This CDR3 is CASSPTENQPQHF. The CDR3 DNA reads TGTGCCAGCTCACCCACAGAGAATCAGCCCCAGCATTTT.

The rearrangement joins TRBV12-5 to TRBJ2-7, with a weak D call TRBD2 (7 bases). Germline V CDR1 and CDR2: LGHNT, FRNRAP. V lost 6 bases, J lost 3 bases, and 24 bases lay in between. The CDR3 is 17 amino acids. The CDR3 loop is CASGPLPGGGGFYEQYF. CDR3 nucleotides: TGTGCTAGTGGCCCTCTCCCCGGAGGGGGGGGGTTCTACGAGCAGTACTTC.

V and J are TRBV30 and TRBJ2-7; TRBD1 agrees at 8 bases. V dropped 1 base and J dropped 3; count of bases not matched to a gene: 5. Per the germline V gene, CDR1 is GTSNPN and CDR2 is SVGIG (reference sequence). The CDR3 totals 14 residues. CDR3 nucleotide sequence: TGTGCCTGGAGTGGGACGGGACAGGTCTACGAGCAGTACTTC. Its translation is CAWSGTGQVYEQYF.

The CDR3 sequence is CSAAPGTGGYEQYF. CDR3 in DNA: TGCAGCGCCGCCCCCGGGACAGGGGGATACGAGCAGTACTTC. The chain joins TRBV29-1 to TRBJ2-7, with 11 bases identical to TRBD1. CDR3 size: 14 residues. V lost 7 bases to trimming and J lost 4 bases; unmatched junction nucleotides: 9. From germline, CDR1 is SQVTM and CDR2 ANQGSEA.